The clone carrying this T cell receptor (beta chain) was observed at least ten times. Its antigen is still unknown. This record comes from a study of Graves' ophthalmopathy and Graves' hyperthyroidism. Regarding the study as a whole: Discriminating ophthalmopathy from stable hyperthyroidism, a 13-signature model attained a sensitivity of about 88% and a specificity of 81.08%. Blood repertoires reportedly contained most expanded thyroid clonotypes above 0.001 frequency.

From germline, CDR1 is SNHLY and CDR2 FYNNEI. The V segment lost 0 bases and the J segment 4 bases; nucleotides outside the gene matches: 20. The CDR3 runs to 20 residues. PBMCs were obtained from roughly 9.9 ml of fresh peripheral blood. Investigators amplified TCR beta CDR3 regions from RNA transcripts. HTBI primers were used in a first-round RT-PCR, which preceded a second-round multiplex PCR. MiXCR, run by TCRdb on the multiplex PCR reads, gives a single entry per CDR3 protein. Of a few hundred thousand distinct CDR3 sequences in the sample, 21% were seen once. This TCR derives from a woman younger than 35 with stable Graves' hyperthyroidism. Sample: peripheral blood. The chain is built from TRBV2 and TRBJ2-7, with TRBD1 matching 8 bases. The CDR3 loop is CASSEARYDSGWTGTYEQYF. For the CDR3, the DNA is TGTGCCAGCAGTGAAGCGCGTTATGATTCGGGTTGGACAGGGACTTACGAGCAGTACTTC. Using reference TRBV2 and TRBJ2-7 for the parts outside the CDR3, the full variable domain is EPEVTQTPSHQVTQMGQEVILRCVPISNHLYFYWYRQILGQKVEFLVSFYNNEISEKSEIFDDQFSVERPDGSNFTLKIRSTKLEDSAMYFCASSEARYDSGWTGTYEQYFGPGTRLTVT.